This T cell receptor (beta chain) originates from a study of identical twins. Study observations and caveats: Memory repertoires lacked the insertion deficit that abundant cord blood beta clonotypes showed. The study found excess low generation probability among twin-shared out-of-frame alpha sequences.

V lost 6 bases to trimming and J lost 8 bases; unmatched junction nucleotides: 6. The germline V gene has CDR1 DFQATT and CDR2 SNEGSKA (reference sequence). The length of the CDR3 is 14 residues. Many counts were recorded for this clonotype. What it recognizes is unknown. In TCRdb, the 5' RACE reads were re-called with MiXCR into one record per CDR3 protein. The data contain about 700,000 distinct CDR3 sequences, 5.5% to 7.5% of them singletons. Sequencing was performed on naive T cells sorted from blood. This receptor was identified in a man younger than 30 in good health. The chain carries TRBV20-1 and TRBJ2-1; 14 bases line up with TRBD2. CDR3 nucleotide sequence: TGCAGTGCCCGGACTAGCGGGAGGTACGATGAGCAGTTCTTC. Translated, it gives CSARTSGRYDEQFF.